This T cell receptor (beta chain) was sequenced during a study of cytomegalovirus exposure and HLA in healthy donors. About the research overall: T cells numbering about 179 million yielded some 120 million unique TCR beta sequences in an earlier analysis. The study, taken as a whole, reports: Follow-up analysis later connected one missense variant in DCLRE1C with trimming of TCR beta V- and J-genes. Per a prior analysis, the majority of TCR beta V segments were productive roughly 87% or roughly 30% of the time.

Primers: 60 Vbeta forward and 13 Jbeta reverse. The repertoire was sequenced with immunoSEQ multiplex PCR; TCRdb's copy has only in-frame clones and lacks some. The sample consists of roughly 120,000 clones, around 80% of them appearing once. A remark on this clone: What it binds is not known.

Sequencing input: PBMCs. The clonotype originates from a man aged 18 to 29 in good health and CMV-seronegative.

The CDR3 DNA reads as TGTGCCAGCGCCAAAGGACAGGGGGCTAGAGAGACCCAGTACTTC. It yields the protein CASAKGQGARETQYF. The V and J genes are TRBV27 and TRBJ2-5; TRBD1 matches 11 bases. The CDR3 has 15 amino acids. The germline gives CDR1 MNHEY, CDR2 SMNVEV (reference sequence). The V segment lost 8 bases and the J segment 4 bases; nucleotides outside the gene matches: 9.